The source of this TCR beta chain is a study of cytomegalovirus exposure and HLA in healthy donors. Primers: 60 Vbeta forward and 13 Jbeta reverse. Clones were read by immunoSEQ multiplex PCR, and TCRdb kept only the in-frame ones, dropping some. The sample contains 110,000 to 150,000 clones, 60% to 85% of which appear only once. Broader study findings: In an earlier analysis, about 87% or about 30%: the productive usage of most TCR beta V segments.

For this clone: Its target is unknown.

The V gene's germline CDR1 is MDHEN and CDR2 SYDVKM. The CDR3 loop spans 17 amino acids. The V and J ends lost 2 bases and 2 bases, in that order; junction bases with no gene match: 8. Healthy bone marrow donors supplied every sample. The receptor comes from a male donor in good health and CMV-seropositive. J is TRBJ2-3 and V is TRBV28; 9 positions agree with TRBD2. Sequenced material: PBMCs. Here the CDR3 DNA reads TGTGCCAGCAGTTTAGAAGGTCGCGGGAGGGCCACAGATACGCAGTATTTT. Translation: CASSLEGRGRATDTQYF.